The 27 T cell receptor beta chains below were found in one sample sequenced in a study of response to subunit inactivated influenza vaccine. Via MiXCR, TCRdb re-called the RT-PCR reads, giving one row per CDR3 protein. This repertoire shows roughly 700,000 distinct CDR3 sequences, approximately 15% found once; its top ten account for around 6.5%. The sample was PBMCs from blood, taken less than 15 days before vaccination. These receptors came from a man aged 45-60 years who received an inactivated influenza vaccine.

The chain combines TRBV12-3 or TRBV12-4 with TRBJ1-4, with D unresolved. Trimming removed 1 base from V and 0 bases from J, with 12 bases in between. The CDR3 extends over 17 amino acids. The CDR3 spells CASSLGMAPATNEKLFF. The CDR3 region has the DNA TGTGCCAGCAGTTTAGGGATGGCACCAGCAACTAATGAAAAACTGTTTTTT.

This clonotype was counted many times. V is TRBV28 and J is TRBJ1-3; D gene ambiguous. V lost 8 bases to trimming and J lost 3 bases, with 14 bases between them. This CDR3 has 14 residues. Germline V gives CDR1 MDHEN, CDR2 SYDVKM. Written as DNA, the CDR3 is TGTGCCAGCGGAAACCCAGAGATTGGAAACACCATATATTTT. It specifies CASGNPEIGNTIYF.

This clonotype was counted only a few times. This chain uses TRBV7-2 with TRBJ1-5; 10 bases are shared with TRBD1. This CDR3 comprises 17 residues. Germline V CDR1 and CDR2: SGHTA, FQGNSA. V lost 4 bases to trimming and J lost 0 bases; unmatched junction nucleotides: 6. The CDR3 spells CASSYVGTGDSNQPQHF. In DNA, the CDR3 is TGTGCCAGCAGCTACGTCGGGACAGGGGATAGCAATCAGCCCCAGCATTTT.

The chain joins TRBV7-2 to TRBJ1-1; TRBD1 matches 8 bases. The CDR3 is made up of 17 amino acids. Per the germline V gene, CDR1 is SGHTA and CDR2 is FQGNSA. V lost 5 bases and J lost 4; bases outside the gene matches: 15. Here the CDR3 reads CASSHFLGTGQSTEAFF. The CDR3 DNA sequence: TGTGCCAGCAGCCACTTTTTAGGGACAGGACAAAGCACTGAAGCTTTCTTT.

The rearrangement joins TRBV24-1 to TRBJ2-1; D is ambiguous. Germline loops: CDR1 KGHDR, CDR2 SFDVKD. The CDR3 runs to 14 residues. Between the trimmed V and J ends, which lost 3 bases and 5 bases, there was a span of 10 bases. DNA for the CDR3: TGTGCCACCAGTGATGGCCGGGCCCACAATGAGCAGTTCTTC. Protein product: CATSDGRAHNEQFF.

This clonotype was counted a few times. The CDR3 DNA is TGCGCCAGCAGCTTTCGGACTAGCGGGAGGGCTGGTGAGCAGTTCTTC. The encoded protein is CASSFRTSGRAGEQFF. The V gene is TRBV5-1, the J gene TRBJ2-1, with 15 bases lining up with TRBD2. The germline V gene encodes CDR1 SGHRS and CDR2 YFSETQ. V dropped 2 bases and J dropped 9; count of bases not matched to a gene: 6. This CDR3 has 16 amino acids.

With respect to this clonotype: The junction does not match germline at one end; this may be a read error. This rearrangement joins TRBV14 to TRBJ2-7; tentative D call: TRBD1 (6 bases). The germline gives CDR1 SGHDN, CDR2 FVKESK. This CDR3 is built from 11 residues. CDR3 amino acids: CASRGTGHLLF. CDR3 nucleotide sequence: TGTGCCAGCAGGGGGACGGGACACCTCCTCTTC. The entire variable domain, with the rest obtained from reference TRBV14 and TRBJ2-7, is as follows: EAGVTQFPSHSVIEKGQTVTLRCDPISGHDNLYWYRRVMGKEIKFLLHFVKESKQDESGMPNNRFLAERTGGTYSTLKVQPAELEDSGVYFCASRGTGHLLFGPGTRLTVT.

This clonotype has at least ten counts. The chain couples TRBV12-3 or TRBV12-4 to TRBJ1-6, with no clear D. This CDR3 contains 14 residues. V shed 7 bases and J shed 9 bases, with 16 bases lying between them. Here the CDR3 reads CASTQRASGSPLHF. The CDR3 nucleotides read TGTGCCAGCACCCAAAGGGCCAGTGGTTCACCCCTCCACTTT.

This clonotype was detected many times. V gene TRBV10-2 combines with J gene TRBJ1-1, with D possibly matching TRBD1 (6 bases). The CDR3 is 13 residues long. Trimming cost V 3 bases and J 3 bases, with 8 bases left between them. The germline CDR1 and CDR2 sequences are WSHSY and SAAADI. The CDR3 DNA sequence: TGCGCCAGCAGTGATAGGGGGGACACTGAAGCTTTCTTT. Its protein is CASSDRGDTEAFF.

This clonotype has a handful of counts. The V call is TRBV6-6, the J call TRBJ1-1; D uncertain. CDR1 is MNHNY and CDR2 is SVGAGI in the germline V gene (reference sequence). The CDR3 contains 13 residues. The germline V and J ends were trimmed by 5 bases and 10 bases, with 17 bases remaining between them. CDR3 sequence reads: CASSQGNWEGAFF. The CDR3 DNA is TGTGCCAGCAGTCAAGGTAATTGGGAGGGAGCTTTCTTT.

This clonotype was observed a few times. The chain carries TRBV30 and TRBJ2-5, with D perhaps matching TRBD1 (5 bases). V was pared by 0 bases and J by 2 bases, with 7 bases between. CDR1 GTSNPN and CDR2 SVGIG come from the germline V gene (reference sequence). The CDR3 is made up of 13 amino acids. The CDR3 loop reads CAWSVHRQETQYF. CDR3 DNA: TGTGCCTGGAGTGTACACAGGCAAGAGACCCAGTACTTC. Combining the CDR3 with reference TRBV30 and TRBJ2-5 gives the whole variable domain SQTIHQWPATLVQPVGSPLSLECTVEGTSNPNLYWYRQAAGRGLQLLFYSVGIGQISSEVPQNLSASRPQDRQFILSSKKLLLSDSGFYLCAWSVHRQETQYFGPGTRLLVL.

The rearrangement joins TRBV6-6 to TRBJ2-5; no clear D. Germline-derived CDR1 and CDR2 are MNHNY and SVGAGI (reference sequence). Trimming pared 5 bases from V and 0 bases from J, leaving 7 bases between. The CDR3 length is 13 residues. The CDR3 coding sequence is TGTGCCAGCAGTGAGACGTACCAAGAGACCCAGTACTTC. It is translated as CASSETYQETQYF.

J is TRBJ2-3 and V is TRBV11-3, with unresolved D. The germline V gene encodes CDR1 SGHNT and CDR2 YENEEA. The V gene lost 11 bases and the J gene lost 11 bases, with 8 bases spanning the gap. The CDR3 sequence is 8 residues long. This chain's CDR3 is CAALRQYF. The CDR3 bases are TGTGCCGCCTTAAGGCAGTATTTT. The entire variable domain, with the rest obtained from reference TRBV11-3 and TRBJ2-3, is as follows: EAGVVQSPRYKIIEKKQPVAFWCNPISGHNTLYWYLQNLGQGPELLIRYENEEAVDDSQLPKDRFSAERLKGVDSTLKIQPAELGDSAVYLCAALRQYFGPGTRLTVL.

CDR3 sequence: CASISAGDEQYF. As DNA, the CDR3 is TGTGCCAGCATTTCGGCCGGGGACGAGCAGTACTTC. The V and J genes are TRBV2 and TRBJ2-7; weak D call: TRBD2 (5 bases). Trimming took 7 bases from V and 5 from J, leaving 12 bases between them. From germline, CDR1 is SNHLY and CDR2 FYNNEI. There are 12 residues in the CDR3.

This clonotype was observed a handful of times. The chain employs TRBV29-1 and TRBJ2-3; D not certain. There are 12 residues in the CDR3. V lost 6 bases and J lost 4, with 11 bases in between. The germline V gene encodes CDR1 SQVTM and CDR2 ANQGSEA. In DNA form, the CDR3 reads TGCAGCGTAGAAAGCGCTCCAGATACGCAGTATTTT. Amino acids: CSVESAPDTQYF.

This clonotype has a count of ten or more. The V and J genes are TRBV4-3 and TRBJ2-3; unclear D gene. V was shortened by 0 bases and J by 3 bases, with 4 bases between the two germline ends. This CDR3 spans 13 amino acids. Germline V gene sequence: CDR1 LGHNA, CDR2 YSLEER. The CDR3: CASSQDTTDTQYF. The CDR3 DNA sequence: TGCGCCAGCAGCCAAGATACGACAGATACGCAGTATTTT.

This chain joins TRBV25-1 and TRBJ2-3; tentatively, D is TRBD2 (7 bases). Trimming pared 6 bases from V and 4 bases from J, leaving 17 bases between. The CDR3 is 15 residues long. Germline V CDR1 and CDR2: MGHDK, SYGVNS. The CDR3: CASRQGLCFPDTQYF. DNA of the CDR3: TGTGCCAGCAGACAGGGACTATGTTTCCCAGATACGCAGTATTTT.

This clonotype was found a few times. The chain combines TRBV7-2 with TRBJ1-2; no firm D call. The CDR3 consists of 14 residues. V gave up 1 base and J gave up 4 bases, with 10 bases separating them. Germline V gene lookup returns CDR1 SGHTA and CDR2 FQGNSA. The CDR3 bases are TGTGCCAGCAGCTTAGATCTCGCAGGCTATGGCTACACCTTC. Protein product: CASSLDLAGYGYTF.

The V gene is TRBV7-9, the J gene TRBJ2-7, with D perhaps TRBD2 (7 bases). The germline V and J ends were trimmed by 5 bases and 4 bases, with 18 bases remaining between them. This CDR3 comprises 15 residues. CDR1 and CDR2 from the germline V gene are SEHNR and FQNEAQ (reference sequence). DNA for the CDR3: TGTGCCAGCAGCCTAGGCGGGGGCCGAAATTACGAGCAGTACTTC. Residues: CASSLGGGRNYEQYF.

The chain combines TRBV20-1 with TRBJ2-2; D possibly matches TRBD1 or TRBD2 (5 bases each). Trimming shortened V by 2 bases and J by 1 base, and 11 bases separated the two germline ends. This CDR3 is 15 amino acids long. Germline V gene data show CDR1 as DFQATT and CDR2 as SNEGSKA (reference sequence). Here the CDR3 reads CSARSGAVNTGELFF. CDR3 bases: TGCAGTGCTAGATCCGGGGCGGTGAACACCGGGGAGCTGTTTTTT.

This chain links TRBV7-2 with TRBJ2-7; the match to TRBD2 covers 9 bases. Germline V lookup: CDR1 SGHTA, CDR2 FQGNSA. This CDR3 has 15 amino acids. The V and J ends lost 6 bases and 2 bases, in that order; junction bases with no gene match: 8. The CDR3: CASSPQAGGTYEQYF. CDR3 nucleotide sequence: TGTGCCAGCAGTCCCCAAGCGGGAGGAACCTACGAGCAGTACTTC.

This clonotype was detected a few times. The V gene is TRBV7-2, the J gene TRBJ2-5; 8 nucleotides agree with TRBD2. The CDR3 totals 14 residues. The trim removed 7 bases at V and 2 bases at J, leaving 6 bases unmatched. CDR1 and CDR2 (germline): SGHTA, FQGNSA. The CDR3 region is CASIRGGLQETQYF. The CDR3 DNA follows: TGTGCCAGCATCCGGGGGGGGCTGCAAGAGACCCAGTACTTC.

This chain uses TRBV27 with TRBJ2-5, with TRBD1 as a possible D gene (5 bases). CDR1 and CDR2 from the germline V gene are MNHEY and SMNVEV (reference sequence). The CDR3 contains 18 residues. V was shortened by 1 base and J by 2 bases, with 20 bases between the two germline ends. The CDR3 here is CASSLFRPLADIQETQYF. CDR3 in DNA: TGTGCCAGCAGTTTATTTCGACCCCTCGCGGACATACAAGAGACCCAGTACTTC.

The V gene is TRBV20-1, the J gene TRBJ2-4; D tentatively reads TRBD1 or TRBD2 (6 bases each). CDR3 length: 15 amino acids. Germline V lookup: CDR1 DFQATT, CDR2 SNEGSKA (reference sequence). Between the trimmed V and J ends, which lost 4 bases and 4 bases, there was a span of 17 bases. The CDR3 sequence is CSAKNRGLLKNIQYF. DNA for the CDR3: TGCAGTGCTAAAAATCGGGGGCTCTTGAAAAACATTCAGTACTTC.

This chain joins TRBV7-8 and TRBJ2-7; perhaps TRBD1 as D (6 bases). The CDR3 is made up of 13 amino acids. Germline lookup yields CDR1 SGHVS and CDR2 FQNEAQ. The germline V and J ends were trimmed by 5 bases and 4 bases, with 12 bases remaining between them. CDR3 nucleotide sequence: TGTGCCAGCAGCCTCACGGACAGATACGAGCAGTACTTC. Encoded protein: CASSLTDRYEQYF. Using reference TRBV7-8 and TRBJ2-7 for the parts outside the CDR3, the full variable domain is GAGVSQSPRYKVAKRGQDVALRCDPISGHVSLFWYQQALGQGPEFLTYFQNEAQLDKSGLPSDRFFAERPEGSVSTLKIQRTQQEDSAVYLCASSLTDRYEQYFGPGTRLTVT.

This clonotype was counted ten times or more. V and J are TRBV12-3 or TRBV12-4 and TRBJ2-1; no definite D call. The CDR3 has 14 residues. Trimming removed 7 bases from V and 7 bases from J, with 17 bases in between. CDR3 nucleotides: TGTGCCAGCACCCTTTCCTCCGGTAGGAATGAGCAGTTCTTC. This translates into CASTLSSGRNEQFF.

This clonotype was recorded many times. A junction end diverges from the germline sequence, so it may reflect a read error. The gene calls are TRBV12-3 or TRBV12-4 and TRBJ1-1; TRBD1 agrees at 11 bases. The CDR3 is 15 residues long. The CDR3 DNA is TGCGCCAGCAGCCGGGACAGGGGGTTGAACACTGAAGCTTTCTTT. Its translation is CASSRDRGLNTEAFF.